Shown below are 27 T cell receptor beta chains from a single sample sequenced in a study of glioma-infiltrating T cells. Using RNA template, CDR3s of TCR alpha and beta were amplified with iRepertoire arm-PCR. TCRdb re-derived calls from the multiplex PCR reads in MiXCR, one entry per CDR3 protein. This table has 93,000 or so distinct CDR3 sequences, around 28% appearing once. The sequencing input was glioma tissue, nonneoplastic brain tissue, or PBMCs (not recorded which). The source of these receptors is a human donor with low-grade glioma or glioblastoma, undergoing nonglioma brain surgery, or in good health (not recorded which).

The chain couples TRBV4-1 to TRBJ1-2; tentative D call: TRBD1 (6 bases). The CDR3 covers 14 residues. Trimming took off 4 bases at V and 6 bases at J, with 15 bases between the two ends. CDR1 and CDR2 (germline): MGHRA, YSYEKL. The CDR3 region has the DNA TGCGCCAGCAGCCTACCCGGGACATCGGATGGCTACACCTTC. Residues: CASSLPGTSDGYTF.

Here the CDR3 reads CASSVVGTDTQYF. CDR3 coding DNA: TGTGCCAGCAGCGTAGTGGGGACAGATACGCAGTATTTT. V is TRBV9 and J is TRBJ2-3, with no clear D. CDR3 length: 13 residues. Trimming left V 0 bases short and J 3 bases short, with 5 bases between. The germline gives CDR1 SGDLS, CDR2 YYNGEE.

The V and J genes are TRBV12-3 or TRBV12-4 and TRBJ2-1; D is possibly TRBD1 (6 bases). The CDR3 length is 13 residues. Deletions cut 2 bases from V and 9 bases from J, with 11 bases between. CDR3 in amino acids: CASSLLQGTEQFF. The CDR3 DNA follows: TGTGCCAGCAGTTTATTACAGGGCACTGAGCAGTTCTTC.

Of note for this clonotype: Given a much more abundant clone one base away, this may be a read error. The DNA for the CDR3 is TGCAGTGTCCCCGACGTATATAATGAAAAACTGTTTTTT. Translated, it gives CSVPDVYNEKLFF. This chain uses TRBV20-1 with TRBJ1-4, with D uncertain. Germline assignment: CDR1 DFQATT and CDR2 SNEGSKA (reference sequence). The CDR3 has 13 residues. V lost 7 bases and J 4 bases, leaving 13 bases between the germline ends.

This clonotype came up many times. V usage is TRBV2 and J usage is TRBJ1-5; D gene uncertain. CDR1 and CDR2 (germline): SNHLY, FYNNEI. The CDR3 spans 13 residues. The ends were cut back, 6 bases at V and 4 bases at J, with 10 bases in the middle. The CDR3 reads CASRNMINQPQHF. The CDR3, as DNA: TGTGCCAGCAGAAACATGATAAATCAGCCCCAGCATTTT. Complete variable domain (other parts from reference TRBV2 and TRBJ1-5): EPEVTQTPSHQVTQMGQEVILRCVPISNHLYFYWYRQILGQKVEFLVSFYNNEISEKSEIFDDQFSVERPDGSNFTLKIRSTKLEDSAMYFCASRNMINQPQHFGDGTRLSIL.

This clonotype was seen ten or more times. This chain links TRBV7-2 with TRBJ2-1; 8 bases agree with TRBD2. Germline lookup yields CDR1 SGHTA and CDR2 FQGNSA. The CDR3 has 15 amino acids. With 7 bases clipped from V and 4 bases from J, the junction kept 9 bases outside the gene matches. CDR3 loop: CASILGGGRYNEQFF. CDR3 bases: TGTGCCAGCATTCTCGGGGGGGGACGTTACAATGAGCAGTTCTTC.

This clonotype was seen repeatedly, ten times or more. J is TRBJ2-3 and V is TRBV20-1, with TRBD1 identical over 12 bases. Germline V gene lookup returns CDR1 DFQATT and CDR2 SNEGSKA (reference sequence). The CDR3 runs to 18 residues. J lost 2 bases, V lost 0 bases, and 9 bases had no gene match. CDR3 in amino acids: CSARDRGQGATITDTQYF. The CDR3 nucleotides are TGCAGTGCTAGAGATAGGGGACAGGGGGCAACAATCACAGATACGCAGTATTTT.

Notes on this clonotype: Possible read error: a much larger clone is one base away. The chain combines TRBV4-1 with TRBJ2-5; TRBD1 aligns across 8 bases. The CDR3 loop spans 13 amino acids. After removal of 6 bases from V and 5 bases from J, the junction contained 5 bases not matched to a gene. Germline CDR1 reads MGHRA; CDR2 reads YSYEKL. CDR3 nucleotides: TGCGCCAGCAGACGCAGGGGGCAGGAGACCCAGTACTTC. Encoded protein: CASRRRGQETQYF.

The sample holds a few counts of this clonotype. V gene TRBV5-4 combines with J gene TRBJ1-3; 7 positions match TRBD1. CDR3 length: 14 amino acids. Germline loops: CDR1 SGHNT, CDR2 YYREEE (reference sequence). Trimming removed 4 bases from V and 4 bases from J; junction bases left unmatched: 5. For the CDR3, the DNA is TGTGCCAGCAGCCCGACAGGGATCGGAAACACCATATATTTT. Protein: CASSPTGIGNTIYF.

Details on this clonotype: Given a much more abundant clone one base away, this may be a read error. V is TRBV7-3 and J is TRBJ2-7; 9 bases agree with TRBD2. The CDR3 has 14 amino acids. Unmatched junction bases numbered 5, after V lost 3 bases and J lost 5 bases. Germline CDR1 is SGHTA and CDR2 is FQGTGA. CDR3 sequence reads: CASSFSGTSNEQYF. DNA of the CDR3: TGTGCCAGCAGCTTCTCTGGGACTAGCAACGAGCAGTACTTC.

Only a few counts were recorded for this clonotype. The conserved phenylalanine or tryptophan is not found at the CDR3 terminus, so this likely reflects a read error. CDR3 region: CASSKMGTEAFL. The CDR3, as DNA: TGTGCCAGCAGTAAAATGGGCACTGAAGCTTTCCTT. This sequence joins TRBV6-1 and TRBJ1-1; the D is unclear. This CDR3 is built from 12 residues. The ends were cut back, 5 bases at V and 4 bases at J, with 8 bases in the middle. Germline CDR1 and CDR2: MNHNS and SASEGT.

This clonotype was recorded many times. This chain uses TRBV12-3 or TRBV12-4 with TRBJ2-1; D is unresolved. Trimming pared 1 base from V and 10 bases from J, leaving 5 bases between. The CDR3 is 11 amino acids. This CDR3 is CASSLEGEQFF. The CDR3 DNA is TGTGCCAGCAGTTTAGAAGGAGAGCAGTTCTTC.

Ten or more counts support this clonotype. This chain joins TRBV20-1 and TRBJ1-1, with 8 bases identical to TRBD1. CDR3 length: 16 amino acids. The germline V gene encodes CDR1 DFQATT and CDR2 SNEGSKA (reference sequence). After removal of 0 bases from V and 2 bases from J, the junction contained 8 bases not matched to a gene. CDR3 sequence (DNA): TGCAGTGCTAGAGATCACGGGACAGGCCTAAACACTGAAGCTTTCTTT. It specifies CSARDHGTGLNTEAFF.

This clonotype appeared a few times. The chain is built from TRBV24-1 and TRBJ2-6, with D possibly TRBD2 on 5 matching bases. In germline, CDR1 is KGHDR, CDR2 SFDVKD. Trimming cost V 6 bases and J 4 bases, with 6 bases left between them. The CDR3 spans 13 residues. The CDR3 sequence: CATSTGGANVLTF. The CDR3 coding sequence is TGTGCCACCAGTACGGGAGGGGCCAACGTCCTGACTTTC.

This clonotype occurred many times. The rearrangement links TRBV7-9 to TRBJ1-3, with D unclear. This CDR3 is 11 amino acids long. V shed 5 bases and J shed 4 bases, with 3 bases lying between them. Germline V gives CDR1 SEHNR, CDR2 FQNEAQ (reference sequence). Written as DNA, the CDR3 is TGTGCCAGCAGCCACGGAAACACCATATATTTT. It translates to CASSHGNTIYF.

Many counts were recorded for this clonotype. The chain has TRBV27 and TRBJ2-3; 8 bases align to TRBD2. This CDR3 contains 17 residues. V trimming: 5 bases; J trimming: 4 bases; junction bases outside the gene matches: 14. The germline V gene encodes CDR1 MNHEY and CDR2 SMNVEV (reference sequence). CDR3 coding DNA: TGTGCCAGCAGTCCGGGGGTTCGGGGGGGCCGGGCAGATACGCAGTATTTT. Protein sequence: CASSPGVRGGRADTQYF.

Ten or more counts support this clonotype. The genes are TRBV7-2 and TRBJ2-5; unclear D gene. Germline V gene data show CDR1 as SGHTA and CDR2 as FQGNSA. Trimming took off 1 base at V and 5 bases at J, with 8 bases between the two ends. The CDR3 extends over 13 amino acids. In DNA form, the CDR3 reads TGTGCCAGCAGCTTAGAATCGGTCGAGACCCAGTACTTC. Translating gives CASSLESVETQYF.

The table lists this clonotype with many counts. The chain joins TRBV7-2 to TRBJ2-3, with D perhaps matching TRBD2 (5 bases). The CDR3 sequence is 15 residues long. Germline CDR1 reads SGHTA; CDR2 reads FQGNSA. The germline V and J ends were trimmed by 2 bases and 5 bases, with 14 bases remaining between them. CDR3 loop: CASSLNPGGGDTQYF. CDR3 bases: TGTGCCAGCAGCTTAAATCCGGGCGGAGGAGATACGCAGTATTTT.

Note on this clonotype: At one of its ends the junction is not consistent with the germline gene, which may arise from a read error. The rearrangement joins TRBV12-3 or TRBV12-4 to TRBJ2-3; 7 bases agree with TRBD2. This CDR3 is 16 amino acids long. CDR3 bases: TGTGCCGGCAGCGACCGGAAGCGGGGAGGCACAGATACGCAGTATTTT. This gives the protein CAGSDRKRGGTDTQYF.

In this sample, this clonotype turned up a few times. This chain joins TRBV10-3 and TRBJ2-5; D possibly corresponds to TRBD1 (6 bases). The length of the CDR3 is 14 residues. Trimming cost V 0 bases and J 4 bases, with 9 bases left between them. In germline, CDR1 is ENHRY, CDR2 SYGVKD. The CDR3 DNA follows: TGTGCCATCAGTGAGTCAGTCAGGGGAGAGACCCAGTACTTC. It translates to CAISESVRGETQYF.

V usage is TRBV19 and J usage is TRBJ2-7; D is uncertain. Germline V gene sequence: CDR1 LNHDA, CDR2 SQIVND (reference sequence). Deletions cut 1 base from V and 5 bases from J, with 12 bases between. This CDR3 is 14 amino acids long. The CDR3 nucleotides are TGTGCCAGTAGTATAGTCAGTTCTCCCCACGAGCAGTACTTC. It is translated as CASSIVSSPHEQYF.

This clonotype has ten or more counts. The rearrangement links TRBV6-1 to TRBJ1-3, with D tentatively TRBD1 (5 bases). The CDR3 consists of 14 residues. Between the trimmed V and J ends, which lost 3 bases and 4 bases, there was a span of 10 bases. CDR1 MNHNS and CDR2 SASEGT come from the germline V gene. As DNA, the CDR3 is TGTGCCAGCAGTGAGGCGACAGCCGGAAACACCATATATTTT. Protein: CASSEATAGNTIYF.

The chain combines TRBV7-9 with TRBJ2-1; 9 bases are a match to TRBD1. CDR1 is SEHNR and CDR2 is FQNEAQ in the germline V gene (reference sequence). With V trimmed by 1 base and J by 6 bases, 7 bases remained unmatched. The CDR3 loop spans 16 amino acids. The CDR3 sequence is CASSLVTGGMGNEQFF. The DNA of the CDR3 is TGTGCCAGCAGCTTAGTGACAGGGGGTATGGGCAATGAGCAGTTCTTC.

The chain has TRBV7-2 and TRBJ2-2, with 8 bases that match TRBD1. The V gene's germline CDR1 is SGHTA and CDR2 FQGNSA. With V trimmed by 4 bases and J by 5 bases, 6 bases remained unmatched. The CDR3 runs 15 residues. The CDR3 nucleotides are TGTGCCAGCAGCTCTCACAGGGGGTCGACCGGGGAGCTGTTTTTT. Translated, it gives CASSSHRGSTGELFF.

This clonotype was counted only a few times. This rearrangement joins TRBV19 to TRBJ1-1; a weak D match, TRBD1 (5 bases). Trimming cost V 4 bases and J 0 bases, with 9 bases left between them. The CDR3 spans 14 residues. Germline CDR1 reads LNHDA; CDR2 reads SQIVND (reference sequence). CDR3 in DNA: TGTGCCAGTAGTACGCAGACAGTGAACACTGAAGCTTTCTTT. Translated, it gives CASSTQTVNTEAFF.

In this sample, this clonotype turned up many times. This rearrangement joins TRBV4-3 to TRBJ2-1; D remains ambiguous. Per germline, CDR1 LGHNA and CDR2 YSLEER. Trimming shortened V by 3 bases and J by 7 bases, and 13 bases separated the two germline ends. The CDR3 loop spans 14 amino acids. In DNA, the CDR3 is TGCGCCAGCAGCCAGGAAAGAGGTAGGAATGAGCAGTTCTTC. Translating gives CASSQERGRNEQFF.

Many counts were recorded for this clonotype. This chain uses TRBV6-1 with TRBJ1-5, with D possibly being TRBD1 (5 bases). CDR3 size: 17 residues. CDR1 and CDR2 (germline): MNHNS, SASEGT. V lost 3 bases and J lost 2, with 17 bases in between. CDR3 loop: CASSDERTSSRNQPQHF. The CDR3 DNA sequence: TGTGCCAGCAGTGATGAGAGGACATCATCACGCAATCAGCCCCAGCATTTT.